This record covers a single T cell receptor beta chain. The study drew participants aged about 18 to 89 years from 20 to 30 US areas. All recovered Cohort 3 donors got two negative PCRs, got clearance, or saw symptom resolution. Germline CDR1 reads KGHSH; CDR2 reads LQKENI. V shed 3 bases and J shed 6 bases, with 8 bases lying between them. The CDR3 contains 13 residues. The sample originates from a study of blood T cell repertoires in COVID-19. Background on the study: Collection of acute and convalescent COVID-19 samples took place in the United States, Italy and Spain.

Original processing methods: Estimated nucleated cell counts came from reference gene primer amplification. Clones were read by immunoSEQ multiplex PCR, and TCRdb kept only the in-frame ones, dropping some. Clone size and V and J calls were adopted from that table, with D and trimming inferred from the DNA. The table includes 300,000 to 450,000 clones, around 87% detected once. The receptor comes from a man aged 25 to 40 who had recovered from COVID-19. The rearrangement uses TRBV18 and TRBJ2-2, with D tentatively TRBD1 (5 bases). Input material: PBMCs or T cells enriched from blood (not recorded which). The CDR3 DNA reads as TGTGCCAGCTCACCGCAGGGATCCGGGGAGCTGTTTTTT. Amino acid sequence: CASSPQGSGELFF.